The clone carrying this T cell receptor (beta chain) appeared many times. Its antigen remains unidentified. Authors of the study amplified TCR beta CDR3 regions from RNA transcripts. The HTBI primer set served for first-round RT-PCR of the TCR CDR3. Each CDR3 protein gets one entry after TCRdb re-called the multiplex PCR reads with MiXCR. The table has fewer than 550,000 distinct CDR3 sequences, more than 15% seen once; the top ten hold 7.5% to 8%. This specimen comes from a study of T cells in Graves' hyperthyroidism and ophthalmopathy. Overall study findings and caveats: Stable hyperthyroidism was separated from ophthalmopathy by a model based on 13 V-J features. Most clonotypes expanded in the thyroid (above 0.001) were also present in blood.

The CDR3 consists of 14 residues. Germline loops: CDR1 SQVTM, CDR2 ANQGSEA. The V and J ends lost 7 bases and 5 bases respectively, with 20 bases between them. Hyperthyroidism in the patients, aged 18 to 65, was newly diagnosed and under 2 months in duration. Criteria for exclusion of patients were uncontrolled infection, other autoimmune disease, pregnancy or lactation. The clonotype originates from a woman between 18 and 29 years old with Graves' hyperthyroidism. The specimen sequenced was blood. The rearrangement joins TRBV29-1 to TRBJ2-5; perhaps TRBD2 as D (7 bases). CDR3 loop: CSAKPGGGWETQYF. In DNA form, the CDR3 reads TGCAGCGCGAAGCCGGGGGGCGGTTGGGAGACCCAGTACTTC.